This T cell receptor beta chain was recorded in a study of cytomegalovirus exposure and HLA in healthy donors. On the study more broadly: Approximately 190 million T cells yielded 90 million to 130 million unique TCR beta sequences, as an earlier analysis found.

The primer mix had 60 Vbeta and 13 Jbeta primers. The protocol was immunoSEQ multiplex PCR, while the TCRdb copy is restricted to in-frame clones and leaves out a portion. Here the sample spans around 60,000 clones, around 72% being singletons. The source material was PBMCs. This clonotype was obtained from a man in his forties or fifties in good health and CMV-seropositive.

The DNA for the CDR3 is TGCGCCAGCAGTGAAACAGGGACGGGGAACATTCAGTACTTC. Amino acids: CASSETGTGNIQYF. This chain uses TRBV10-2 with TRBJ2-4, with D tentatively TRBD1 (6 bases). Germline CDR1 reads WSHSY; CDR2 reads SAAADI. The CDR3 totals 14 residues. Trimming cost V 3 bases and J 7 bases, with 13 bases left between them.